These 6 T cell receptor beta chains share one sample of origin, sequenced in a study of response to subunit inactivated influenza vaccine. A single record per CDR3 protein comes from TCRdb applying MiXCR to the RT-PCR reads. The sample yields about 780,000 distinct CDR3 sequences, under 20% seen once. Sequenced material: PBMCs from blood, taken 5 days after vaccination. The receptors were gathered from a man aged 50-60 years who received an inactivated influenza vaccine.

The rearrangement joins TRBV7-9 to TRBJ2-2; 8 bases agree with TRBD2. The CDR3 is 15 residues long. Germline V gives CDR1 SEHNR, CDR2 FQNEAQ (reference sequence). Unmatched junction bases numbered 7, after V lost 7 bases and J lost 3 bases. The CDR3 nucleotides are TGTGCCAGCAACAGCGGGAGTAGGTACACCGGGGAGCTGTTTTTT. Its translation: CASNSGSRYTGELFF. The full variable domain, in which reference TRBV7-9 and TRBJ2-2 provide the parts outside the CDR3, is DTGVSQNPRHKITKRGQNVTFRCDPISEHNRLYWYRQTLGQGPEFLTYFQNEAQLEKSRLLSDRFSAERPKGSFSTLEIQRTEQGDSAMYLCASNSGSRYTGELFFGEGSRLTVL.

The chain's CDR3 is CASGPAGWNEQFF. The CDR3 coding sequence is TGTGCCAGCGGGCCCGCAGGGTGGAATGAGCAGTTCTTC. This sequence joins TRBV9 and TRBJ2-1; D perhaps matches TRBD1 (5 bases). Trimming took off 7 bases at V and 7 bases at J, with 15 bases between the two ends. The CDR3 covers 13 residues. CDR1 and CDR2 (germline): SGDLS, YYNGEE. Full variable domain (outside the CDR3, taken from reference TRBV9 and TRBJ2-1): DSGVTQTPKHLITATGQRVTLRCSPRSGDLSVYWYQQSLDQGLQFLIQYYNGEERAKGNILERFSAQQFPDLHSELNLSSLELGDSALYFCASGPAGWNEQFFGPGTRLTVL.

This clonotype was recorded at least ten times. The chain links TRBV7-2 to TRBJ1-3, with D hard to call. The CDR3 consists of 14 residues. Deletions cut 2 bases from V and 0 bases from J, with 5 bases between. In germline, CDR1 is SGHTA, CDR2 FQGNSA. The CDR3 DNA follows: TGTGCCAGCAGCTTAAGAAACTCTGGAAACACCATATATTTT. This codes for CASSLRNSGNTIYF.

This clonotype was recorded many times. The chain has TRBV20-1 and TRBJ2-1; 7 positions agree with TRBD2. Unmatched junction bases numbered 11, after V lost 6 bases and J lost 6 bases. The CDR3 is 14 amino acids. In germline, CDR1 is DFQATT, CDR2 SNEGSKA (reference sequence). The CDR3 region has the DNA TGCAGTGCAACCCCGCCGCGGGGGTCCAATGAGCAGTTCTTC. This gives the protein CSATPPRGSNEQFF.

This clonotype was observed a handful of times. This chain connects TRBV20-1 to TRBJ1-1, with a weak D call TRBD1 (5 bases). The germline V gene encodes CDR1 DFQATT and CDR2 SNEGSKA (reference sequence). The V end was cut by 2 bases, the J end by 0 bases, with 13 bases between. This CDR3 is 15 amino acids long. The CDR3 region is CSARFMGRMNTEAFF. As DNA, the CDR3 is TGCAGTGCTAGATTTATGGGACGGATGAACACTGAAGCTTTCTTT.

This clonotype occurred a few times. The CDR3 sequence: CAISDPKTSGLYEQYF. DNA for the CDR3: TGTGCCATCAGTGACCCCAAGACTAGCGGTCTCTACGAGCAGTACTTC. The chain is built from TRBV10-3 and TRBJ2-7, with 9 bases lining up with TRBD2. CDR1 is ENHRY and CDR2 is SYGVKD in the germline V gene. V lost 3 bases, J lost 3 bases, and 9 bases stayed unmatched. CDR3 length: 16 amino acids.